Detailed here is one T cell receptor beta chain. Its antigen is unknown. TCR beta CDR3 regions were amplified from RNA transcripts. An initial round of RT-PCR targeting the TCR CDR3 relied on the HTBI primer set. One entry per CDR3 protein, called by TCRdb with MiXCR from the multiplex PCR reads. This table holds 300,000 or so distinct CDR3 sequences, around 23% found once. The CDR3 is 18 residues long. The V gene lost 6 bases and the J gene lost 0 bases, with 21 bases spanning the gap. The sample comes from a study of T cells in Graves' hyperthyroidism and ophthalmopathy. General study findings and limits: Within blood appeared most thyroid clonotypes that had expanded above 0.001. Ophthalmopathy onset followed model prediction by a median approximately six months.

This TCR was sampled from a woman in her fifties or sixties with Graves' hyperthyroidism. What was sequenced was blood. V is TRBV12-3 or TRBV12-4 and J is TRBJ1-5; the D gene is possibly TRBD1 (5 bases). CDR3 coding DNA: TGTGCCAGCAGAATGTCAGGCTGGGGGATACATAGCAATCAGCCCCAGCATTTT. The encoded protein is CASRMSGWGIHSNQPQHF.